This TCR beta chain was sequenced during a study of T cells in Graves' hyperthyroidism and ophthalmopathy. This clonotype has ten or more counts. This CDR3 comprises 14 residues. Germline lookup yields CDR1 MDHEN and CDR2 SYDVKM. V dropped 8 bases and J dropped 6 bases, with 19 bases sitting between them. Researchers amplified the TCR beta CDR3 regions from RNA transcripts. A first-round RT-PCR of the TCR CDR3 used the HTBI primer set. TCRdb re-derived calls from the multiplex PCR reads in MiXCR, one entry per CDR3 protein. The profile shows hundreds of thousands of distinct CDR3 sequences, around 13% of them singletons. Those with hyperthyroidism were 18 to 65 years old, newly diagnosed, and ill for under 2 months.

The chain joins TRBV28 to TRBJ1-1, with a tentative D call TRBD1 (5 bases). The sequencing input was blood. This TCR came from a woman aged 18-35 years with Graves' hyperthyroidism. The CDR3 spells CASSLTGLGSEAFF. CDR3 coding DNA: TGTGCCAGCTCCCTCACAGGTTTGGGTTCTGAAGCTTTCTTT.